One sample yielded the 25 T cell receptor beta chains listed below, sequenced in a study of blood T cell repertoires in COVID-19. Clones were sequenced by immunoSEQ multiplex PCR, and TCRdb holds only the in-frame ones, with some missing. In the table there are over 40,000 clones, approximately 91% of which are singletons. The sequencing input was peripheral blood. The receptors derive from a human donor in a cohort sampled during active COVID-19.

J is TRBJ1-2 and V is TRBV3-1 (or the pseudogene TRBV3-2); tentative D call: TRBD1 (6 bases). The CDR3 has 16 residues. With 2 bases removed from V and 4 bases from J, the gap between germline ends came to 17 bases. Looked up from germline, CDR1 is LGHDT and CDR2 is YNNKEL (reference sequence). The CDR3 here is CASSQIALQGSYGYTF. CDR3 DNA: TGTGCCAGCAGCCAAATTGCCCTGCAGGGGAGCTATGGCTACACCTTC.

In its sample, this clone was seen a few times. This chain joins TRBV19 and TRBJ2-2; 13 nucleotides agree with TRBD2. CDR1 and CDR2 from the germline V gene are LNHDA and SQIVND (reference sequence). After removal of 5 bases from V and 4 bases from J, the junction contained 4 bases not matched to a gene. This CDR3 is built from 16 residues. In DNA form, the CDR3 reads TGTGCCAGTAGTCTACGGACTAGCGGGGGCACCGGGGAGCTGTTTTTT. Protein: CASSLRTSGGTGELFF.

The chain carries TRBV23-1 and TRBJ2-7, with 7 positions matching TRBD1. TRBV23-1 is given ORF status, its function remaining uncertain. The CDR3 is 16 amino acids. The V segment lost 1 base and the J segment 0 bases; nucleotides outside the gene matches: 6. The CDR3: CASSQLGQCYSYEQYF. CDR3 bases: TGCGCCAGCAGTCAATTGGGACAGTGCTACTCCTACGAGCAGTACTTC.

This chain uses TRBV18 with TRBJ1-1; TRBD1 matches 7 bases. The CDR3 loop spans 12 amino acids. V shed 5 bases and J 6 bases; nucleotides not matched to a gene: 3. Germline V CDR1 and CDR2: KGHSH, LQKENI. CDR3 nucleotides: TGTGCCAGCTCAACCCAGGGGGCTGAAGCTTTCTTT. It yields the protein CASSTQGAEAFF. Complete variable domain (other parts from reference TRBV18 and TRBJ1-1): NAGVMQNPRHLVRRRGQEARLRCSPMKGHSHVYWYRQLPEEGLKFMVYLQKENIIDESGMPKERFSAEFPKEGPSILRIQQVVRGDSAAYFCASSTQGAEAFFGQGTRLTVV.

The rearrangement uses TRBV4-1 and TRBJ1-1; 7 bases line up with TRBD1. CDR3 length: 15 residues. Germline CDR1 reads MGHRA; CDR2 reads YSYEKL. With 1 base clipped from V and 1 base from J, the junction kept 3 bases outside the gene matches. CDR3 sequence: CASSQGTGANTEAFF. CDR3 coding DNA: TGCGCCAGCAGCCAAGGGACAGGAGCGAACACTGAAGCTTTCTTT.

This chain uses TRBV19 with TRBJ1-5; no firm D call. The CDR3 consists of 13 residues. Deletions cut 3 bases from V and 7 bases from J, with 10 bases between. The germline V gene encodes CDR1 LNHDA and CDR2 SQIVND (reference sequence). CDR3 sequence reads: CASSIQYGQPQHF. CDR3 nucleotide sequence: TGTGCCAGTAGTATCCAATACGGGCAGCCCCAGCATTTT.

The chain employs TRBV30 and TRBJ1-5; perhaps TRBD1 as D (6 bases). The CDR3 is 16 amino acids. The V end lost 0 bases, the J end lost 4 bases, and 16 bases lay between the germline ends. Per germline, CDR1 GTSNPN and CDR2 SVGIG (reference sequence). CDR3 sequence: CAWSVRTALGNQPQHF. Here the CDR3 DNA reads TGTGCCTGGAGTGTAAGGACAGCCCTGGGGAATCAGCCCCAGCATTTT.

V gene TRBV19 combines with J gene TRBJ2-2; TRBD2 matches at 7 bases. The CDR3 runs 15 residues. Germline V gives CDR1 LNHDA, CDR2 SQIVND (reference sequence). The junction had 10 bases not matched to a gene; V was cut back by 7 bases and J by 5 bases. The CDR3 loop is CASNPRVSGTGELFF. CDR3 nucleotides: TGTGCCAGTAACCCCAGGGTTAGCGGGACCGGGGAGCTGTTTTTT.

This clone occurred a few times. The rearrangement uses TRBV14 and TRBJ1-1, with D tentatively TRBD1 (5 bases). The CDR3 covers 15 residues. Trimming pared 4 bases from V and 3 bases from J, leaving 15 bases between. Germline V CDR1 and CDR2: SGHDN, FVKESK. The chain's CDR3 is CASSPLVGGYTEAFF. The CDR3 DNA follows: TGTGCCAGCAGCCCCCTGGTGGGGGGGTACACTGAAGCTTTCTTT.

This clone appeared once. This chain uses TRBV7-3 with TRBJ2-5, with TRBD2 matching 8 bases. Germline CDR1 and CDR2: SGHTA and FQGTGA. J gave up 5 bases and V 3 bases, and 8 bases lay outside the gene matches. This CDR3 has 15 residues. The CDR3 here is CASSLGTSNGETQYF. CDR3 in DNA: TGTGCCAGCAGCTTGGGGACTAGTAATGGGGAGACCCAGTACTTC.

The chain uses TRBV30 and TRBJ2-1; 12 positions match TRBD2. The CDR3 spans 16 residues. Germline CDR1 and CDR2: GTSNPN and SVGIG (reference sequence). After removal of 0 bases from V and 8 bases from J, the junction contained 8 bases not matched to a gene. The CDR3 is CAWSVPGTSGLDEQFF. The CDR3 DNA follows: TGTGCCTGGAGTGTCCCTGGGACTAGCGGGCTCGATGAGCAGTTCTTC. Supplemented by reference TRBV30 and TRBJ2-1, the full variable domain reads SQTIHQWPATLVQPVGSPLSLECTVEGTSNPNLYWYRQAAGRGLQLLFYSVGIGQISSEVPQNLSASRPQDRQFILSSKKLLLSDSGFYLCAWSVPGTSGLDEQFFGPGTRLTVL.

The chain is built from TRBV7-9 and TRBJ2-3, with 9 bases that match TRBD1. V was pared by 5 bases and J by 3 bases, with 6 bases of the junction left unmatched. The CDR3 totals 15 residues. The germline V gene has CDR1 SEHNR and CDR2 FQNEAQ (reference sequence). The CDR3 bases are TGTGCCAGCAGCCCCTCTGACAGGGGGACAGATACGCAGTATTTT. This codes for CASSPSDRGTDTQYF.

In its sample, this clone was seen once. This sequence joins TRBV14 and TRBJ2-1; TRBD2 is a possible D gene (6 bases). The CDR3 is 16 amino acids. Germline-derived CDR1 and CDR2 are SGHDN and FVKESK. V was cut by 4 bases and J by 0 bases, with 13 bases left in between. The chain's CDR3 is CASSLPGLNSYNEQFF. The CDR3 DNA is TGTGCCAGCAGCCTTCCGGGACTCAACTCCTACAATGAGCAGTTCTTC.

In this sample, this clone turned up once. The rearrangement links TRBV29-1 to TRBJ2-3; 7 positions match TRBD1. There are 15 residues in the CDR3. The ends lost 6 bases at V and 0 bases at J; junction bases unmatched: 9. Germline lookup yields CDR1 SQVTM and CDR2 ANQGSEA. CDR3 bases: TGCAGCGTGGCGGTCGGCAGGGGGAGCACAGATACGCAGTATTTT. Translating it yields CSVAVGRGSTDTQYF.

V gene TRBV7-2 combines with J gene TRBJ2-5, with D tentatively TRBD1 (6 bases). Germline assignment: CDR1 SGHTA and CDR2 FQGNSA. This CDR3 contains 14 residues. Trimming cost V 1 base and J 7 bases, with 13 bases left between them. CDR3 region: CASSLGGEGGTQYF. CDR3 nucleotide sequence: TGTGCCAGCAGCTTAGGTGGGGAAGGGGGGACCCAGTACTTC.

V is TRBV6-2 or TRBV6-3 and J is TRBJ1-5; 12 bases are shared with TRBD1. J was trimmed by 0 bases and V by 0 bases; bases with no gene match: 3. Germline CDR1 is MNHEY and CDR2 is SVGEGT. The CDR3 is made up of 18 amino acids. This chain's CDR3 is CASSYSGQGAGSNQPQHF. CDR3 nucleotides: TGTGCCAGCAGTTACTCGGGACAGGGGGCGGGTAGCAATCAGCCCCAGCATTTT.

The chain carries TRBV6-5 and TRBJ2-2; possibly TRBD2 for D (5 bases). The CDR3 runs to 14 residues. CDR1 is MNHEY and CDR2 is SVGAGI in the germline V gene. V was cut by 6 bases and J by 4 bases, with 12 bases left in between. The CDR3: CASRGDSSTGELFF. Written as DNA, the CDR3 is TGTGCCAGCAGGGGAGACTCATCCACCGGGGAGCTGTTTTTT.

The chain is built from TRBV5-8 and TRBJ2-2; TRBD2 matches 10 bases. Trimming took 0 bases from V and 7 from J; bases not matched to a gene: 9. The V gene's germline CDR1 is SGHTS and CDR2 YDEGEE. This CDR3 is built from 17 residues. The CDR3: CASSLAALAGVYGELFF. CDR3 nucleotides: TGTGCCAGCAGCTTGGCGGCGCTAGCGGGAGTGTACGGGGAGCTGTTTTTT.

The chain links TRBV18 to TRBJ2-5, with 12 bases aligning to TRBD2. The ends lost 3 bases at V and 3 bases at J; junction bases unmatched: 14. This CDR3 has 19 amino acids. Looked up from germline, CDR1 is KGHSH and CDR2 is LQKENI. CDR3 nucleotides: TGTGCCAGCTCACCGGCTCTAGCGGGGGGGCCTAACGACGAAGAGACCCAGTACTTC. Amino acid sequence: CASSPALAGGPNDEETQYF.

J is TRBJ2-2 and V is TRBV5-1; 7 nucleotides line up with TRBD2. The length of the CDR3 is 14 residues. V shed 5 bases and J 4 bases; nucleotides not matched to a gene: 5. Germline loops: CDR1 SGHRS, CDR2 YFSETQ. The CDR3 loop is CASSPWGGTGELFF. CDR3 in DNA: TGCGCCAGCAGTCCCTGGGGGGGCACCGGGGAGCTGTTTTTT.

The chain recombines TRBV19 with TRBJ2-7; D possibly corresponds to TRBD2 (5 bases). The V and J ends lost 3 bases and 0 bases respectively, with 15 bases between them. This CDR3 region has 16 residues. The germline V gene encodes CDR1 LNHDA and CDR2 SQIVND (reference sequence). The CDR3, as DNA: TGTGCCAGTAGTATGAGGAGCGGCTCCTACTCCTACGAGCAGTACTTC. Its protein product is CASSMRSGSYSYEQYF.

The J gene is TRBJ2-7, the V gene TRBV20-1; D is unresolved. The ends were cut back, 3 bases at V and 2 bases at J, with 8 bases in the middle. This CDR3 is built from 12 residues. Germline V gives CDR1 DFQATT, CDR2 SNEGSKA (reference sequence). In DNA form, the CDR3 reads TGCAGTGCTAGTGGGCGGACCTACGAGCAGTACGTC. This gives the protein CSASGRTYEQYV.

This clone was recorded a few times. This CDR3 is also generated by other DNA sequences in the sample. The gene calls are TRBV7-9 and TRBJ2-1; 10 nucleotides line up with TRBD2. The CDR3 covers 15 residues. V lost 5 bases to trimming and J lost 0 bases; unmatched junction nucleotides: 1. The germline CDR1 and CDR2 sequences are SEHNR and FQNEAQ (reference sequence). This CDR3 reads CASSPSGSSYNEQFF. The DNA of the CDR3 is TGTGCCAGCAGCCCTAGCGGGAGCTCCTACAATGAGCAGTTCTTC.

The chain couples TRBV24-1 to TRBJ2-2; D is undetermined. V was trimmed by 5 bases and J by 2 bases, leaving 5 bases between them. This CDR3 is built from 13 residues. The V gene's germline CDR1 is KGHDR and CDR2 SFDVKD. For the CDR3, the DNA is TGTGCCACCAGTGCCTCCAACACCGGGGAGCTGTTTTTT. Translating gives CATSASNTGELFF.

V gene TRBV7-2 combines with J gene TRBJ2-5; maybe TRBD2 (7 bases). Trimming removed 3 bases at V and 14 bases at J, with 25 bases between. Germline CDR1 is SGHTA and CDR2 is FQGNSA. The CDR3 loop spans 15 amino acids. For the CDR3, the DNA is TGTGCCAGCAGCTTTTTTCGGGGGTCGGGGGGCTTCCCTTACTTC. Its translation: CASSFFRGSGGFPYF.